The next 12 T cell receptor beta chains were all read from a single sample in a study of low-dose radiotherapy and immunotherapy resistance in tumors. Gene-specific TRAV and TRBV primers were used for first-strand cDNA, covering alpha and beta chains. The authors amplified TCRs for about 20 PCR cycles with a constant-region primer and a V-primer adapter. TCRdb recomputed calls from the reads with MiXCR, one row per CDR3 protein. Of around 64,000 distinct CDR3 sequences listed, approximately 26% were seen once; the top ten hold about 7%. Time point described: before trial treatment. The source was PBMCs, collected before treatment. These receptors were obtained from a male donor with rectosigmoid adenocarcinoma.

The rearrangement uses TRBV12-3 or TRBV12-4 and TRBJ1-5, with a possible D match to TRBD1 (6 bases). V lost 6 bases, J lost 6 bases, and 18 bases lay in between. The CDR3 covers 15 residues. CDR3 residues: CASSRGGGESQPQHF. DNA of the CDR3: TGTGCCAGCAGCCGCGGAGGGGGGGAAAGTCAGCCCCAGCATTTT.

The table lists this clonotype with many counts. The J gene is TRBJ2-7, the V gene TRBV20-1, with D unresolved. The V end lost 0 bases, the J end lost 7 bases, and 16 bases lay between the germline ends. The CDR3 sequence is 14 residues long. Germline CDR1 and CDR2: DFQATT and SNEGSKA (reference sequence). The CDR3 sequence is CSARDISPAGEQYF. The DNA of the CDR3 is TGCAGTGCTAGAGATATAAGCCCGGCTGGGGAGCAGTACTTC.

To note about this clonotype: It differs at one base from a far larger clone, so likely a read error. The chain uses TRBV19 and TRBJ2-5; D might be TRBD2 (6 bases). Germline CDR1 LNHDA, CDR2 SQIVND (reference sequence). Trimming took off 11 bases at V and 11 bases at J, with 21 bases between the two ends. CDR3 length: 12 residues. CDR3 region: CASRAGYNEQYF. CDR3 coding DNA: TGTGCCTCTCGGGCGGGATACAATGAGCAGTACTTC.

The chain has TRBV19 and TRBJ2-5; 9 bases line up with TRBD1. The length of the CDR3 is 14 residues. Germline CDR1 and CDR2: LNHDA and SQIVND (reference sequence). The trim removed 4 bases at V and 5 bases at J, leaving 5 bases unmatched. CDR3 residues: CASSTGQGRETQYF. The CDR3 DNA reads TGTGCCAGTAGTACTGGACAGGGGAGGGAGACCCAGTACTTC.

This clonotype was counted at least ten times. The chain employs TRBV29-1 and TRBJ2-7; a weak D match, TRBD2 (5 bases). The CDR3 is 14 amino acids. V was trimmed by 4 bases and J by 6 bases, leaving 19 bases between them. CDR1 is SQVTM, CDR2 ANQGSEA, per germline. In DNA, the CDR3 is TGCAGCGTTGTAAAGCAGAACCCTCGGGGCGAGCAGTACTTC. This gives the protein CSVVKQNPRGEQYF.

In its sample, this clonotype was seen many times. The V gene is TRBV20-1, the J gene TRBJ1-6, with 7 positions matching TRBD1. The CDR3 is 14 residues long. Germline CDR1 and CDR2: DFQATT and SNEGSKA (reference sequence). The J segment lost 1 base and the V segment lost 6 bases, leaving 3 bases of the junction unmatched. The CDR3 region is CSASGGSYNSPLHF. The CDR3 DNA is TGCAGTGCCTCAGGGGGTTCCTATAATTCACCCCTCCACTTT.

This clonotype was found many times. The chain employs TRBV7-2 and TRBJ2-5, with D possibly being TRBD2 (6 bases). The CDR3 is 15 residues long. Germline assignment: CDR1 SGHTA and CDR2 FQGNSA. Trimming removed 8 bases from V and 3 bases from J, with 19 bases in between. The CDR3 DNA sequence: TGTGCCAGCCTCGAAACCGGGACTCAAAAAGAGACCCAGTACTTC. This codes for CASLETGTQKETQYF. Using reference TRBV7-2 and TRBJ2-5 for the parts outside the CDR3, the full variable domain is GAGVSQSPSNKVTEKGKDVELRCDPISGHTALYWYRQSLGQGLEFLIYFQGNSAPDKSGLPSDRFSAERTGGSVSTLTIQRTQQEDSAVYLCASLETGTQKETQYFGPGTRLLVL.

Of note for this clonotype: A far larger clone is one base from this, pointing to a likely read error. The V gene is TRBV7-9, the J gene TRBJ1-1; D is ambiguous. The CDR3 consists of 17 residues. In germline, CDR1 is SEHNR, CDR2 FQNEAQ (reference sequence). The CDR3: CASSSPLLQAMNTKAFF. The DNA for the CDR3 is TGTGCCAGCAGCTCCCCCTTGCTGCAGGCAATGAACACTAAAGCTTTCTTT.

This clonotype was found many times. V gene TRBV5-1 combines with J gene TRBJ2-3, with D possibly matching TRBD1 (7 bases). Looked up from germline, CDR1 is SGHRS and CDR2 is YFSETQ. The CDR3 has 15 residues. The V end lost 5 bases, the J end lost 2 bases, and 15 bases lay between the germline ends. CDR3 nucleotides: TGCGCCAGCAGATCGCAGGGGGGCACCACAGATACGCAGTATTTT. It specifies CASRSQGGTTDTQYF.

This clonotype occurred once. This chain uses TRBV12-3 or TRBV12-4 with TRBJ2-2; a possible D gene is TRBD2 (6 bases). Trimming took 1 base from V and 0 from J, leaving 9 bases between them. This CDR3 has 16 amino acids. CDR3 DNA: TGTGCCAGCAGTTTAGGTAGCGGAGCGAACACCGGGGAGCTGTTTTTT. Its protein product is CASSLGSGANTGELFF.

This clonotype was seen only once. This rearrangement joins TRBV28 to TRBJ1-5; TRBD1 matches 8 bases. Germline V gene sequence: CDR1 MDHEN, CDR2 SYDVKM. Losses at the gene ends were 9 bases for V and 7 bases for J; bases not matched to a gene: 5. CDR3 size: 12 residues. CDR3 loop: CASQGAQQPQHF. The DNA of the CDR3 is TGTGCCAGTCAGGGGGCACAACAGCCCCAGCATTTT.

In its sample, this clonotype was seen many times. The chain links TRBV11-2 to TRBJ2-2, with D unclear. V lost 5 bases and J 5 bases, leaving 9 bases between the germline ends. The CDR3 contains 13 residues. Germline CDR1 and CDR2: SGHAT and FQNNGV. The CDR3 sequence is CASSQHSTGELFF. CDR3 sequence (DNA): TGTGCCAGCAGCCAACACTCGACCGGGGAGCTGTTTTTT.